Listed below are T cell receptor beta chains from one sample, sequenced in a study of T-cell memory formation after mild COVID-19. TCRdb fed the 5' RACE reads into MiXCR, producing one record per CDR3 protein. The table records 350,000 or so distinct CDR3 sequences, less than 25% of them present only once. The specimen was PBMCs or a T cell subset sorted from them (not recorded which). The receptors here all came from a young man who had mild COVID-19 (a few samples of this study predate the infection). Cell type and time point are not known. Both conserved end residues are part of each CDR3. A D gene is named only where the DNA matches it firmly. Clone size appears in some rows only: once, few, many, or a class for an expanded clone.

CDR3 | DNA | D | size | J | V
CATSTRQGTGGYTF | TGTGCAACCAGTACGCGACAGGGGACAGGTGGCTACACCTTC | TRBD1 | - | TRBJ1-2 | TRBV24-1
CSAPTSGSQPQHF | TGCAGTGCTCCCACGTCCGGTAGCCAGCCCCAGCATTTT | - | - | TRBJ1-5 | TRBV20-1
CASSVLAGANGELFF | TGTGCCAGCAGCGTACTAGCGGGAGCAAACGGGGAGCTGTTTTTT | TRBD2 | - | TRBJ2-2 | TRBV9
CASSPNRGGGSIENIQYF | TGTGCCAGCAGTCCCAACCGTGGCGGGGGATCGATAGAGAACATTCAGTACTTC | TRBD2 | few | TRBJ2-4 | TRBV28
CASSLDDTGRSYGYTF | TGTGCCAGCAGCCTGGACGACACCGGTCGGAGCTATGGCTACACCTTC | - | - | TRBJ1-2 | TRBV7-9
CASSYSRFESPNSPLHF | TGTGCCAGCAGTTACTCGAGGTTCGAAAGCCCAAATTCACCCCTCCACTTT | - | - | TRBJ1-6 | TRBV6-5
CASSFMIRNTEAFF | TGTGCCAGCAGTTTTATGATCAGGAACACTGAAGCTTTCTTT | - | many | TRBJ1-1 | TRBV12-3/TRBV12-4
CASSPTYRGQGYGYTF | TGTGCCAGCAGTCCCACATACCGCGGACAGGGATATGGCTACACCTTC | TRBD1 | - | TRBJ1-2 | TRBV28
CASSPRVPSGANVLTF | TGTGCCAGCAGCCCCAGGGTCCCTTCTGGGGCCAACGTCCTGACTTTC | - | few | TRBJ2-6 | TRBV9
CASSLVGLSSYTF | TGCGCCAGCAGCTTGGTGGGGCTGAGTAGTTACACCTTC | - | few | TRBJ1-2 | TRBV5-1
CASSFTDEQYF | TGTGCCAGCAGTTTCACCGACGAGCAGTACTTC | - | many | TRBJ2-7 | TRBV5-1
CASSLQLGTGELFF | TGCGCCAGCAGCCTCCAACTAGGCACCGGGGAGCTGTTTTTT | - | many | TRBJ2-2 | TRBV4-1
CASIRDRGNQPQHF | TGTGCCAGCATCCGGGACCGGGGCAATCAGCCCCAGCATTTT | - | few | TRBJ1-5 | TRBV5-6
CASRLAGSDTQYF | TGTGCCAGCAGACTAGCGGGGTCCGATACGCAGTATTTT | TRBD2 | - | TRBJ2-3 | TRBV27
CATSRDPLSDTGELFF | TGTGCCACCAGCAGAGATCCACTTTCCGACACCGGGGAGCTGTTTTTT | - | many | TRBJ2-2 | TRBV15
CASSRGISGANVLTF | TGTGCTAGCAGCCGAGGCATCTCTGGGGCCAACGTCCTGACTTTC | - | - | TRBJ2-6 | TRBV7-7
CASSYSRLGAQYF | TGTGCCAGCAGTTACTCGCGCCTCGGAGCACAGTACTTC | - | many | TRBJ2-7 | TRBV6-5
CASSYSTGPQQFF | TGTGCCAGCAGTTACTCTACAGGTCCCCAGCAGTTCTTC | - | - | TRBJ2-1 | TRBV6-5
CATAGRPNYGYTF | TGTGCCACCGCCGGGAGACCTAACTATGGCTACACCTTC | - | few | TRBJ1-2 | TRBV10-3
CASSEAQGAYEQYF | TGTGCCAGCAGTGAAGCTCAGGGTGCCTACGAGCAGTACTTC | - | - | TRBJ2-7 | TRBV6-1
CASSYSTGTGAFGGTEAFF | TGTGCCAGCAGTTACTCGACCGGGACAGGGGCTTTCGGTGGGACTGAAGCTTTCTTT | TRBD1 | - | TRBJ1-1 | TRBV6-5
CASSLRGFNTEAFF | TGTGCCAGCAGCTTGAGGGGTTTCAACACTGAAGCTTTCTTT | - | - | TRBJ1-1 | TRBV7-2
CASSGDRGPQETQYF | TGCGCCAGCAGCGGGGACAGGGGCCCCCAAGAGACCCAGTACTTC | TRBD1 | - | TRBJ2-5 | TRBV5-1
CASSAQGYEQYF | TGTGCCAGCAGCGCTCAGGGTTACGAGCAGTACTTC | - | many | TRBJ2-7 | TRBV6-1
CASSQTAGYEQYF | TGTGCCAGCAGCCAGACGGCGGGCTACGAGCAGTACTTC | - | few | TRBJ2-7 | TRBV7-9
CGAGTSNTGELFF | TGCGGCGCAGGGACATCAAACACCGGGGAGCTGTTTTTT | - | few | TRBJ2-2 | TRBV29-1
CASSHRDRGTEAFF | TGTGCCAGCAGCCACCGGGACAGGGGCACTGAAGCTTTCTTT | TRBD1 | - | TRBJ1-1 | TRBV3-1
CASSSTGGVNGYTF | TGCGCCAGCAGCTCCACAGGGGGAGTCAATGGCTACACCTTC | TRBD1 | few | TRBJ1-2 | TRBV5-1
CSVDGTRKGTDTQYF | TGCAGCGTTGACGGGACTAGGAAAGGCACAGATACGCAGTATTTT | TRBD2 | few | TRBJ2-3 | TRBV29-1
CASSPPAGGIGTDTQYF | TGTGCCAGCAGCCCGCCCGCGGGGGGGATTGGCACAGATACGCAGTATTTT | TRBD2 | few | TRBJ2-3 | TRBV12-3/TRBV12-4
CSARDETDYEQYF | TGCAGTGCTAGAGATGAAACCGACTACGAGCAGTACTTC | - | few | TRBJ2-7 | TRBV20-1
CASSQEQGFRTEAFF | TGTGCCAGCTCACAGGAACAGGGCTTTCGCACTGAAGCTTTCTTT | - | - | TRBJ1-1 | TRBV18
CASTPGGGEEKLFF | TGTGCCAGCACCCCGGGCGGAGGGGAGGAAAAACTGTTTTTT | - | - | TRBJ1-4 | TRBV6-6
CASSPSIGARDTEAFF | TGTGCCAGCAGTCCCTCTATCGGGGCGCGAGACACTGAAGCTTTCTTT | - | - | TRBJ1-1 | TRBV6-5
CATGDRVLIGELFF | TGCGCCACCGGCGACAGGGTCTTAATCGGGGAGCTGTTTTTT | TRBD1 | - | TRBJ2-2 | TRBV10-2